A selection of T cell receptor beta chains follows, all from one sample in a study of early T cells in non-severe SARS-CoV-2 infection. Using its own MiXCR run on the 5' RACE reads, TCRdb lists one record per CDR3 protein. Of 45,000 to 55,000 distinct CDR3 sequences listed, about 10% were seen once; the top ten hold about 8.5%. The sample was whole blood. These receptors all stem from an adult who was a healthcare worker with PCR-confirmed SARS-CoV-2 infection or an uninfected control (not recorded which). Each CDR3 is given with its conserved first and last residue. A D gene is named only where the DNA matches it firmly. Size is stated for part of the rows, as once, few or many counts, or as a class when the clone is expanded.

DNA	CDR3	size	V	J	D
TGTGCCAGCAGTGAATCCAGGGGTGAGCAGTTCTTC	CASSESRGEQFF	many	TRBV6-1	TRBJ2-1	.
TGTGCCAGCAGTGAACAGGGCCACGAGCAGTACTTC	CASSEQGHEQYF	.	TRBV2	TRBJ2-7	.
TGTGCCAGCAGCCCTCCCGGAGGGCCGAACACTGAAGCTTTCTTT	CASSPPGGPNTEAFF	many	TRBV11-2	TRBJ1-1	.
TGTGCCAGCAGTTACTCGGTAGCGGGAGCCTACGAGCAGTACTTC	CASSYSVAGAYEQYF	many	TRBV6-2/TRBV6-3	TRBJ2-7	TRBD2
TGTGCCAGTGAAGACCGCGGATTTAATCAGCCCCAGCATTTT	CASEDRGFNQPQHF	few	TRBV19	TRBJ1-5	.
TGTGCCAGCCATGGAGGGACAGGACCCCTCTACGAGCAGTACTTC	CASHGGTGPLYEQYF	.	TRBV19	TRBJ2-7	TRBD1
TGTGCCAGCAGCGTAGAGGGGAAAGGCACTGAAGCTTTCTTT	CASSVEGKGTEAFF	once	TRBV9	TRBJ1-1	.
TGCAGCGTTGAAGCTCACCCCGGGACGGACATATATGGCTACACCTTC	CSVEAHPGTDIYGYTF	.	TRBV29-1	TRBJ1-2	.
TGTGCCAGCAGCCTGACAGCCCGGGGCACTGAAGCTTTCTTT	CASSLTARGTEAFF	few	TRBV7-8	TRBJ1-1	.
TGCGCCAGCAGCTTGGGCGTTGTAATGGATTCACCCCTCCACTTT	CASSLGVVMDSPLHF	many	TRBV5-1	TRBJ1-6	.
TGTGCCACCTACTCGGCTAGCGGTATGCGAGAGCAGTACTTC	CATYSASGMREQYF	.	TRBV28	TRBJ2-7	TRBD2
TGTGCCAGCAGCGTGGAGCGCACAGATACGCAGTATTTT	CASSVERTDTQYF	few	TRBV6-5	TRBJ2-3	.
TGTGCCAGCAGTTCCCGGGCGATAGCGGGAGTGCTCGGGGAGCTGTTTTTT	CASSSRAIAGVLGELFF	once	TRBV12-3/TRBV12-4	TRBJ2-2	TRBD2
TGCGCCAGCAGCTCTTCCCAAAGCTCCTACGAGCAGTACTTC	CASSSSQSSYEQYF	.	TRBV5-1	TRBJ2-7	.
TGTGCCAGCAGCTTGGAGACAGGGGCTCCCTATGGCTACACCTTC	CASSLETGAPYGYTF	.	TRBV5-5	TRBJ1-2	TRBD1
TGCAGCGTTGTTGAGGGCACCTACGAGCAGTACTTC	CSVVEGTYEQYF	many	TRBV29-1	TRBJ2-7	.
TGTGCCAGCAGCCGGACAGGGACCACAGATACGCAGTATTTT	CASSRTGTTDTQYF	medium-sized	TRBV14	TRBJ2-3	TRBD1
TGTGCCAGCAGTGAGTGGGGGGGCATGAACACTGAAGCTTTCTTT	CASSEWGGMNTEAFF	few	TRBV2	TRBJ1-1	.
TGTGCCAGCAGTTTTAACTATGGCTACACCTTC	CASSFNYGYTF	.	TRBV7-8	TRBJ1-2	.
TGTGCCAGCAGCCCAGGACAGGGAGGTGGGAGCACTGAAGCTTTCTTT	CASSPGQGGGSTEAFF	once	TRBV11-3	TRBJ1-1	TRBD1
TGTGCCAGCAGCGTAGGGGGGACAGCTACCTACGAGCAGTACTTC	CASSVGGTATYEQYF	many	TRBV9	TRBJ2-7	TRBD1
TGTGCCATCAGCAAAGGACAGCTGTACGAGCAGTACTTC	CAISKGQLYEQYF	.	TRBV10-3	TRBJ2-7	.
TGTGCCAGCAGTTACGGCGGGGACTACGAGCAGTACTTC	CASSYGGDYEQYF	many	TRBV27	TRBJ2-7	.
TGTGCCAGCAAAAGCTCCTATAATTCACCCCTCCACTTT	CASKSSYNSPLHF	many	TRBV27	TRBJ1-6	.
TGTGCCAGCAGCTCCTCTGAGGCTAGCGGTTCCTACGAGCAGTACTTC	CASSSSEASGSYEQYF	many	TRBV7-9	TRBJ2-7	TRBD2